This T cell receptor (beta chain) was recovered during a study of blood T cell repertoires in COVID-19. For the study at large: The cDNA or gDNA used as material had been derived from T cells, B-cell-depleted T cells, or PBMCs.

Points on this clone: Other DNA sequences in this sample translate to the same CDR3.

Participants were aged about 18 to 100 years, lived in 25 or so US areas, and enrolled virtually. TCRdb's table, derived via immunoSEQ multiplex PCR, lists solely in-frame clones and lacks some. The sample holds around 170,000 clones, 88% seen once. This CDR3 is built from 15 residues. Germline CDR1 and CDR2: KGHSH and LQKENI. V lost 3 bases, J lost 2 bases, and 3 bases stayed unmatched. The TCR sequence derives from a woman aged 18-35 years who had recovered from COVID-19. Sequenced material: PBMCs or T cells enriched from blood (not recorded which). The chain has TRBV18 and TRBJ2-3, with TRBD1 matching over 9 bases. CDR3 sequence (DNA): TGTGCCAGCTCACCGGGACAGGGCTTCACAGATACGCAGTATTTT. Its protein product is CASSPGQGFTDTQYF.